This T cell receptor (beta chain) was captured in a study of blood T cell repertoires in COVID-19. About the research overall: From T cells, B-cell-depleted T cells, or PBMCs came the material, which was cDNA or gDNA.

TCRdb's table, derived via immunoSEQ multiplex PCR, lists solely in-frame clones and lacks some. The repertoire has some 460,000 clones, nearly 90% of them found once; the top ten carry about 2%. The CDR3 loop spans 13 amino acids. V shed 5 bases and J 3 bases; nucleotides not matched to a gene: 2. Germline CDR1 reads GTSNPN; CDR2 reads SVGIG (reference sequence). What was sequenced was PBMCs or T cells enriched from blood (not recorded which). J is TRBJ1-5 and V is TRBV30; 9 nucleotides align to TRBD1. The receptor's source is a woman aged 18-29 years with acute COVID-19. The CDR3 sequence is CAWGTGPNQPQHF. The CDR3 DNA is TGTGCCTGGGGGACAGGGCCCAATCAGCCCCAGCATTTT.